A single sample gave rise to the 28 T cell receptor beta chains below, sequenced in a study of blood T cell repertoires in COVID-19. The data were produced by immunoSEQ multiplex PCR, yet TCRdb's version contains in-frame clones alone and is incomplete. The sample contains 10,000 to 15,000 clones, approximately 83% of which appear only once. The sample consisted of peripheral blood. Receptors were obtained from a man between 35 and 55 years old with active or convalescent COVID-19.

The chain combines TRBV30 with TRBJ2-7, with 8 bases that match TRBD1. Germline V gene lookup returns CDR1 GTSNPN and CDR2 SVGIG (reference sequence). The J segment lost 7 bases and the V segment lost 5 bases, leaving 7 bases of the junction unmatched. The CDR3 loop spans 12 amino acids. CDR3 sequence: CAWDRGIKEQYF. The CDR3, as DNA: TGTGCCTGGGACAGGGGTATTAAGGAGCAGTACTTC. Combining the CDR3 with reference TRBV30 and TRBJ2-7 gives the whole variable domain SQTIHQWPATLVQPVGSPLSLECTVEGTSNPNLYWYRQAAGRGLQLLFYSVGIGQISSEVPQNLSASRPQDRQFILSSKKLLLSDSGFYLCAWDRGIKEQYFGPGTRLTVT.

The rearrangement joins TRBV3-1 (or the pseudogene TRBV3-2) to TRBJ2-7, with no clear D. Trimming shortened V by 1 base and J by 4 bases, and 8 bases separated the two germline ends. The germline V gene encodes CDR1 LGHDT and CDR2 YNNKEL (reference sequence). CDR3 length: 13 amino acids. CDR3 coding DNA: TGTGCCAGCAGCCAAGGTTCTACTTACGAGCAGTACTTC. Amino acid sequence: CASSQGSTYEQYF.

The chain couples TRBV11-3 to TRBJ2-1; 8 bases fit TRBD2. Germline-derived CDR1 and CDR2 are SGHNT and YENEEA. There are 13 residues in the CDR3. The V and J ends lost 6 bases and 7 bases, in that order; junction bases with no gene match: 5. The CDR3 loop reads CASSSRLANEQFF. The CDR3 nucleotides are TGTGCCAGCAGTTCCCGACTAGCGAATGAGCAGTTCTTC.

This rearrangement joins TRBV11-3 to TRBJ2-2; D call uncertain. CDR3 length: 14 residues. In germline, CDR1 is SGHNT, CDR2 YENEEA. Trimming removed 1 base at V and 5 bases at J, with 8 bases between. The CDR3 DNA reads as TGTGCCAGCAGCTTAGCACCGACTACCGGGGAGCTGTTTTTT. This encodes CASSLAPTTGELFF.

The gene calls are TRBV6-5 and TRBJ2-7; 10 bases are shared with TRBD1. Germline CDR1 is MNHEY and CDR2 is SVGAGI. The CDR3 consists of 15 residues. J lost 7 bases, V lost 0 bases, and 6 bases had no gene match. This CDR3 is CASSYSGQGTDEQYF. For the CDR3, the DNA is TGTGCCAGCAGTTACTCGGGACAGGGGACTGATGAGCAGTACTTC.

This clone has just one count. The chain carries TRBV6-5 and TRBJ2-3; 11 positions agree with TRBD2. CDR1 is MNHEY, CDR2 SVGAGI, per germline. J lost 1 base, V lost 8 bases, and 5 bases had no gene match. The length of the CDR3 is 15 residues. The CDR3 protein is CASRGGLAGTDTQYF. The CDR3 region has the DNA TGTGCCAGCCGGGGGGGACTAGCGGGCACAGATACGCAGTATTTT.

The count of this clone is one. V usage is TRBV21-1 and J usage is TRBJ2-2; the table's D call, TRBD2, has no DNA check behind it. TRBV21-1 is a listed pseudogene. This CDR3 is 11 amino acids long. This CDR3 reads CASWSTGELFF. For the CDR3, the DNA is TGTGCCAGCTGGAGCACCGGGGAGCTGTTTTTT.

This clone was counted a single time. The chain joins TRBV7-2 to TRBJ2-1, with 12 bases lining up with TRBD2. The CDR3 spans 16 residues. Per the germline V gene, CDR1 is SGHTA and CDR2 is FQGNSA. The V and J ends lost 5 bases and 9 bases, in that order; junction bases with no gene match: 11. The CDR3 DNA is TGTGCCAGCAGCCCCCGGACTAGCGGGAACTGGGGTGAGCAGTTCTTC. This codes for CASSPRTSGNWGEQFF.

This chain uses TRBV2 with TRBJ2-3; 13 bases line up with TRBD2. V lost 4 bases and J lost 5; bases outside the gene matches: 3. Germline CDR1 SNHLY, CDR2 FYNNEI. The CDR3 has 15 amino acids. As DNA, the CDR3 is TGTGCCAGCAGTGGACTAGCGGGGGGAGGAGATACGCAGTATTTT. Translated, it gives CASSGLAGGGDTQYF.

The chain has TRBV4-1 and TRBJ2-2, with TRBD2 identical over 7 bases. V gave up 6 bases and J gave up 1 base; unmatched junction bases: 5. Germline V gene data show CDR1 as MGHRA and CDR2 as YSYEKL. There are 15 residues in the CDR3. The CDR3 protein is CASRTREGNTGELFF. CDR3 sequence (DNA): TGCGCCAGCAGAACAAGGGAGGGGAACACCGGGGAGCTGTTTTTT.

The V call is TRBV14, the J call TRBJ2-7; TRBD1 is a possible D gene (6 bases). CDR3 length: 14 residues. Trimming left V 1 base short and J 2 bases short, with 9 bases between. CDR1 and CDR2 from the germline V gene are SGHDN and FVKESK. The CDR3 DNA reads TGTGCCAGCAGCCAAGTAGGGGGTGCCTACGAGCAGTACTTC. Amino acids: CASSQVGGAYEQYF.

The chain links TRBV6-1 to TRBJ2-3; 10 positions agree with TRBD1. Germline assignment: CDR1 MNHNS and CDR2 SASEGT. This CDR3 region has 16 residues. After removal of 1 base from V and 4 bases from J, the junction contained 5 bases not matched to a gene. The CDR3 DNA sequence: TGTGCCAGCAGTGAAGTATGGACAGGGGGAGCAGATACGCAGTATTTT. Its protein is CASSEVWTGGADTQYF.

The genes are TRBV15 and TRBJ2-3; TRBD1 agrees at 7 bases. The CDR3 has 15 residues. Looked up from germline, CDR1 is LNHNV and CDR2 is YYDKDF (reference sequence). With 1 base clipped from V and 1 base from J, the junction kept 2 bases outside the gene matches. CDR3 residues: CATSRGGQGTDTQYF. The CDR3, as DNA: TGTGCCACCAGCAGAGGAGGACAGGGCACAGATACGCAGTATTTT.

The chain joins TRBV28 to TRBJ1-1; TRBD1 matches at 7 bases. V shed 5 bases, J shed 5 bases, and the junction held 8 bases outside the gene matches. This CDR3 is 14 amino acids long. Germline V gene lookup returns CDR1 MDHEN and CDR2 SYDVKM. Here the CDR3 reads CASSTAGGRTEAFF. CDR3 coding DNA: TGTGCCAGCAGTACGGCAGGGGGGCGAACTGAAGCTTTCTTT. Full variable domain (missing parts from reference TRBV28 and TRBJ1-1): DVKVTQSSRYLVKRTGEKVFLECVQDMDHENMFWYRQDPGLGLRLIYFSYDVKMKEKGDIPEGYSVSREKKERFSLILESASTNQTSMYLCASSTAGGRTEAFFGQGTRLTVV.

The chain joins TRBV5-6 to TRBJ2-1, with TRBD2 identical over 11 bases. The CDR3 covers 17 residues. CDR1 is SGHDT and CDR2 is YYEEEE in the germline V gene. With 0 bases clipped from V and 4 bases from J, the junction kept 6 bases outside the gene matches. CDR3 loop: CASSLGPSGGLYNEQFF. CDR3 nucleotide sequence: TGTGCCAGCAGCTTGGGGCCTAGCGGGGGGCTGTACAATGAGCAGTTCTTC.

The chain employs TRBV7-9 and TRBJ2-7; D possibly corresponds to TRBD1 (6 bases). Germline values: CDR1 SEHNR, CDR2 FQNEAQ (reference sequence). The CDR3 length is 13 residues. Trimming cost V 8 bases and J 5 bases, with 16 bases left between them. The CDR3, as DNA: TGTGCCAGCGGGAATGGACAGAGGAACGAGCAGTACTTC. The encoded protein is CASGNGQRNEQYF.

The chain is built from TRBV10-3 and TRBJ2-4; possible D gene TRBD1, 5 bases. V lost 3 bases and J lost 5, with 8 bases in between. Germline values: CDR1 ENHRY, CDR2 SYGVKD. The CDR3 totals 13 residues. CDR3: CAISDRVENIQYF. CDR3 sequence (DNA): TGTGCCATCAGTGACAGGGTTGAAAACATTCAGTACTTC.

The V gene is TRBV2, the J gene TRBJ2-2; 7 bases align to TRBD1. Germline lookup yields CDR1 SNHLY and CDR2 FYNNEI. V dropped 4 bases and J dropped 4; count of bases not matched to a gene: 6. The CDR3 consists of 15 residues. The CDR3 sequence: CASSVQGETTGELFF. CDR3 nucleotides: TGTGCCAGCAGTGTCCAGGGGGAGACCACCGGGGAGCTGTTTTTT. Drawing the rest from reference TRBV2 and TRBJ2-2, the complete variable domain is EPEVTQTPSHQVTQMGQEVILRCVPISNHLYFYWYRQILGQKVEFLVSFYNNEISEKSEIFDDQFSVERPDGSNFTLKIRSTKLEDSAMYFCASSVQGETTGELFFGEGSRLTVL.

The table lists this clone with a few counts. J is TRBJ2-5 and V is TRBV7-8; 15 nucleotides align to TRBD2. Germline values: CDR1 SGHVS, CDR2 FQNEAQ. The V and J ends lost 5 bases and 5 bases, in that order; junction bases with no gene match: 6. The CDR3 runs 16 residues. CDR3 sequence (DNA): TGTGCCAGCAGCCCGAGGACTAGCGGGAGGGATGAGACCCAGTACTTC. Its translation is CASSPRTSGRDETQYF.

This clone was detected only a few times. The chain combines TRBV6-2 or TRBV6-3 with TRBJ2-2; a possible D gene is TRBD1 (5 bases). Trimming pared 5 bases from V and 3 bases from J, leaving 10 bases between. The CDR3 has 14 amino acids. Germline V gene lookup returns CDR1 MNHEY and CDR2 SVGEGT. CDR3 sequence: CASSILGDTGELFF. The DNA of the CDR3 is TGTGCCAGCAGTATCTTAGGGGACACCGGGGAGCTGTTTTTT.

DNA for the CDR3: TGTGCCAGCAGCAGGGGACAGGGGGCCCACGAGCAGTACTTC. Translating it yields CASSRGQGAHEQYF. The chain is built from TRBV7-2 and TRBJ2-7, with 12 nucleotides matching TRBD1. V shed 5 bases and J 5 bases; nucleotides not matched to a gene: 4. CDR3 length equals 14 residues. Germline-derived CDR1 and CDR2 are SGHTA and FQGNSA.

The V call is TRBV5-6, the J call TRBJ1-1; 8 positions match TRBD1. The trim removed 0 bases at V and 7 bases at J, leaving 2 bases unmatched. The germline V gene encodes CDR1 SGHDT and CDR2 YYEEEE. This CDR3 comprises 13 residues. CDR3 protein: CASSLDRGSEAFF. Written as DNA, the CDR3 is TGTGCCAGCAGCTTGGACAGGGGGAGTGAAGCTTTCTTT.

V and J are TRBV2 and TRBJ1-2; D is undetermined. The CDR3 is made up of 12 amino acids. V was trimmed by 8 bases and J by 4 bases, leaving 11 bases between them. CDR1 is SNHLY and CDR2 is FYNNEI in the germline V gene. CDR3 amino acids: CASGQTAYGYTF. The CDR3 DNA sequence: TGTGCCAGCGGCCAGACTGCCTATGGCTACACCTTC. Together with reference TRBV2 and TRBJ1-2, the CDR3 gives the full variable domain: EPEVTQTPSHQVTQMGQEVILRCVPISNHLYFYWYRQILGQKVEFLVSFYNNEISEKSEIFDDQFSVERPDGSNFTLKIRSTKLEDSAMYFCASGQTAYGYTFGSGTRLTVV.

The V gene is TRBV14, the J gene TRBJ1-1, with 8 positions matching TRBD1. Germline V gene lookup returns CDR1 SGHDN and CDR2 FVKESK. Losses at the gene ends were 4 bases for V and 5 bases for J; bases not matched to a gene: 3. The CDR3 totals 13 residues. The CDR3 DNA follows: TGTGCCAGCAGCCCTGGACAGGGAACTGAAGCTTTCTTT. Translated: CASSPGQGTEAFF.

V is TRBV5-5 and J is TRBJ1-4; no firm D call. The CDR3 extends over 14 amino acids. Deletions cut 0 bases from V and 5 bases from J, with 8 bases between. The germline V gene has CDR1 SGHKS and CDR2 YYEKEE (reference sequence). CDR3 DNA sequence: TGTGCCAGCAGCTTGGGAGGGAACAATGAAAAACTGTTTTTT. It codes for CASSLGGNNEKLFF.

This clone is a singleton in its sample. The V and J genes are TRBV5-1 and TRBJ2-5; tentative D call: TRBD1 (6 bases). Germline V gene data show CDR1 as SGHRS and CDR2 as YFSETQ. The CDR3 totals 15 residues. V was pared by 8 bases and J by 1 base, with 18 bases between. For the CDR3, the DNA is TGCGCCAGTACCCCTCAGGACAGTCGCCAAGAGACCCAGTACTTC. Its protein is CASTPQDSRQETQYF. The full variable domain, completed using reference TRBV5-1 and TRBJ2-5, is KAGVTQTPRYLIKTRGQQVTLSCSPISGHRSVSWYQQTPGQGLQFLFEYFSETQRNKGNFPGRFSGRQFSNSRSEMNVSTLELGDSALYLCASTPQDSRQETQYFGPGTRLLVL.

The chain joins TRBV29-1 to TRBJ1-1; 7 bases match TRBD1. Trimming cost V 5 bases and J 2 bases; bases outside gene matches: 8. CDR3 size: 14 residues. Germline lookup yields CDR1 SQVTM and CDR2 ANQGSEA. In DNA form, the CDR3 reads TGCAGCGTTTTGAGACAGGGAGCAAACACTGAAGCTTTCTTT. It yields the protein CSVLRQGANTEAFF.

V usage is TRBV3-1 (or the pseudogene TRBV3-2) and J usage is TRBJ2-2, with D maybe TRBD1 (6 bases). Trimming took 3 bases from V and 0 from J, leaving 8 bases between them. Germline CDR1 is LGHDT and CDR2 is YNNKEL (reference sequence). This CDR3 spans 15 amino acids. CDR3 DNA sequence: TGTGCCAGCAGCCAGGGGGCTGCGAACACCGGGGAGCTGTTTTTT. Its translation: CASSQGAANTGELFF.